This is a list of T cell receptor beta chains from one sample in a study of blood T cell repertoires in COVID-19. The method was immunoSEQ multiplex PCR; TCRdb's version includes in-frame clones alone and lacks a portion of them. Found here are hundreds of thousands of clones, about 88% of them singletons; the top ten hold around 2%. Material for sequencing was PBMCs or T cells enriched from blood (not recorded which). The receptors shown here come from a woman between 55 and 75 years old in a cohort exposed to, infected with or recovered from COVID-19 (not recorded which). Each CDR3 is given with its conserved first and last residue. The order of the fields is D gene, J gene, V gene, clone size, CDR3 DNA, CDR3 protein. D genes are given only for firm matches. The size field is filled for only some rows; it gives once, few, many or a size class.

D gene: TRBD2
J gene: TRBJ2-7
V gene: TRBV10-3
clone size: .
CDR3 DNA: TGTGCCATCAGTGAGTCAGCGGTGGGGGGAGGGTACGAGCAGTACTTC
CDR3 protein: CAISESAVGGGYEQYF

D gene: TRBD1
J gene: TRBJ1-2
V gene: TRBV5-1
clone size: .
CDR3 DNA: TGCGCCAGCAGCCTCCGGGACAGCTATGGCTACACCTTC
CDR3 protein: CASSLRDSYGYTF

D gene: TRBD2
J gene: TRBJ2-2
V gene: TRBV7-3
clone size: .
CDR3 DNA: TGTGCCAGCAGCCAAGGACTAGTCGGCACCGGGGAGCTGTTTTTT
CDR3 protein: CASSQGLVGTGELFF

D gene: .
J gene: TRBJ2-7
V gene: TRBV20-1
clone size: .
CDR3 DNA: TGCAGTGCTCCCCAGGGCTACGAGCAGTACTTC
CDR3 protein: CSAPQGYEQYF

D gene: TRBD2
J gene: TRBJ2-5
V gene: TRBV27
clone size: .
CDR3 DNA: TGTGCCAGCAGTGCGCGACTAGCGGGAGTAGAGACCCAGTACTTC
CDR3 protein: CASSARLAGVETQYF

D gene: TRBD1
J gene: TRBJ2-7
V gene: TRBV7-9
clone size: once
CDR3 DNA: TGTGCCAGCAGCGGGGGACAGGGTGCCTACGAGCAGTACTTC
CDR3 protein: CASSGGQGAYEQYF

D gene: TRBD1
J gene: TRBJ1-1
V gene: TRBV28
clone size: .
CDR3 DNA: TGTGCCAGCAGTCCGGACAGGGGAACAGTAACGTACACTGAAGCTTTCTTT
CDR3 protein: CASSPDRGTVTYTEAFF

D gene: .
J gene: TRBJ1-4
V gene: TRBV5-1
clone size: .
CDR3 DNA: TGCGCCAGCAGCCCGAGAAGTAGAGAAAAACTGTTTTTT
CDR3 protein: CASSPRSREKLFF

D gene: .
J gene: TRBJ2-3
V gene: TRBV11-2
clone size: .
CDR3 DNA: TGTGCCAGCAGCGAGGCAGATACGCAGTATTTT
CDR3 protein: CASSEADTQYF

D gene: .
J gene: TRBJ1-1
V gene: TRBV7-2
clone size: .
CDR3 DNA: TGTGCCAGCAGGACTGGCGGGGTCAACACTGAAGCTTTCTTT
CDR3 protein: CASRTGGVNTEAFF

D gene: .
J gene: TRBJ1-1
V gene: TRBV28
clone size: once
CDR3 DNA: TGTGCCAGCAGTTTAGTCAGGAGGGGCACTGAAGCTTTCTTT
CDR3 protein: CASSLVRRGTEAFF

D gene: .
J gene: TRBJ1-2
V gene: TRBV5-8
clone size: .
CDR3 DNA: TGTGCCAGCAGCTCCGAGCGGGGGATCTATGGCTACACCTTC
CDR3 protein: CASSSERGIYGYTF

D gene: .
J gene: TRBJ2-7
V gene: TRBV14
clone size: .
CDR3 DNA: TGTGCCAGCAGCCAAGATCTGCGCCCAGGTTACGAGCAGTACTTC
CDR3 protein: CASSQDLRPGYEQYF

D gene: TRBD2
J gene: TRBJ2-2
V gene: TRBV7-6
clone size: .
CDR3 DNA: TGTGCCAGCAGCAACATGACTAGCGGGGGTCGATTTACGAACACCGGGGAGCTGTTTTTT
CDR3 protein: CASSNMTSGGRFTNTGELFF

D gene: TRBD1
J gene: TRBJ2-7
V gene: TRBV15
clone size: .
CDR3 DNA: TGTGCCACCAGCAAGGGGACAGGGGGTTACGAGCAGTACTTC
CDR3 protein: CATSKGTGGYEQYF

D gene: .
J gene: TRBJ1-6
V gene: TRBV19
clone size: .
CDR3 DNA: TGTGCTACCAACAGGGATAACAATTCACCCCTCCACTTT
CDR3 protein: CATNRDNNSPLHF

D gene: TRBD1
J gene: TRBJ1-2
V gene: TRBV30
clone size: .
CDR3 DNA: TGTGCCTGGTATCCGGGGACAGGGGTCTATGGCTACACCTTC
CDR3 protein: CAWYPGTGVYGYTF

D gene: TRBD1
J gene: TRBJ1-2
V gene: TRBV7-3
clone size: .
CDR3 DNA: TGTGCCAGCAGCCCAGACAGGGGGCATTCCCATGGCTACACCTTC
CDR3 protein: CASSPDRGHSHGYTF

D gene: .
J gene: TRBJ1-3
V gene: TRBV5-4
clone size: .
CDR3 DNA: TGTGCCAGCAGCTTAGCGGGGGGGGCCTCTGGAAACACCATATATTTT
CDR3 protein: CASSLAGGASGNTIYF

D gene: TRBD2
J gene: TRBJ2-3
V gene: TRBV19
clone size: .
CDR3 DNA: TGTGCCAGTAGTCGGACTAGCGGGAGGGCAGATACGCAGTATTTT
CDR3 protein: CASSRTSGRADTQYF

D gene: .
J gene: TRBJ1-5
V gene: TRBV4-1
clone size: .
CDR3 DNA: TGCGCCAGCAGCCAAGAAGGGGCTCAGCCCCAGCATTTT
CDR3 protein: CASSQEGAQPQHF

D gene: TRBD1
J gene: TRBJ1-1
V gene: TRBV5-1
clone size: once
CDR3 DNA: TGCGCCAGCAGAAGGGGGCGGACTGAAGCTTTCTTT
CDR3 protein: CASRRGRTEAFF

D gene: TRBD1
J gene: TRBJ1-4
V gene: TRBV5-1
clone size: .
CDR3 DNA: TGCGCCAACTCCTGGACTTACAGGGGAAATAATGAAAAACTGTTTTTT
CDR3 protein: CANSWTYRGNNEKLFF

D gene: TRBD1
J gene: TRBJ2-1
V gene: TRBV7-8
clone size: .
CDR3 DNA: TGTGCCAGCAGCTTAGCTGGGACAGCGTACAATGAGCAGTTCTTC
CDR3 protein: CASSLAGTAYNEQFF

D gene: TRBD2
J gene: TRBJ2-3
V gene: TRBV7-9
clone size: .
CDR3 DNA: TGTGCCAGCAGCTTACACTGGACTAGCGGGAGGGCCGGAGATACGCAGTATTTT
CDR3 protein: CASSLHWTSGRAGDTQYF

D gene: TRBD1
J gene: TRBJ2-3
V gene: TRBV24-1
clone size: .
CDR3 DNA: TGTGCCACCAGTGACCCGAGGACAGGGGGCCGCACAGATACGCAGTATTTT
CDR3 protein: CATSDPRTGGRTDTQYF

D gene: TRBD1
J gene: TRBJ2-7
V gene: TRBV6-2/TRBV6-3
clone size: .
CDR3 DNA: TGTGCCAGCAGTCTACCTCCGGGACAGGGGACCTACGAGCAGTACTTC
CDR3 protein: CASSLPPGQGTYEQYF

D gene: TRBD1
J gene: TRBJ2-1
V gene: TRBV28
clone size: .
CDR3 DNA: TGTGCCAGCTCCAGGGCCGGGACAGGCTACAATGAGCAGTTCTTC
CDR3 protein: CASSRAGTGYNEQFF

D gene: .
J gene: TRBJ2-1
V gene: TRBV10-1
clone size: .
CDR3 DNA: TGCGCCAGCAGTGAGCCCAACAGCGGTCAGTTCTTC
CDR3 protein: CASSEPNSGQFF

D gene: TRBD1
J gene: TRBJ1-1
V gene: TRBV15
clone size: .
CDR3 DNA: TGTGCCACCAGCAGAGATATGGGACAGGGCTTCACTGAAGCTTTCTTT
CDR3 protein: CATSRDMGQGFTEAFF

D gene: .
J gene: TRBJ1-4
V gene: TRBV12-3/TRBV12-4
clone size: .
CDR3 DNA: TGTGCCAGCAGTTTTAACAGACCTGAAAAACTGTTTTTT
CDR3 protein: CASSFNRPEKLFF

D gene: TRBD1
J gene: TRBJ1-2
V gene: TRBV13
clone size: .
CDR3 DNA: TGTGCCAGCAGCTCAGGACAGGGATTTAACTATGGCTACACCTTC
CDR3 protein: CASSSGQGFNYGYTF

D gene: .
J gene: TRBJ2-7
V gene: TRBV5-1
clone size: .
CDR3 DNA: TGCGCCAGCAGCTTGGCGGCCCTTAGCGTTCGGTACTTC
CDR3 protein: CASSLAALSVRYF

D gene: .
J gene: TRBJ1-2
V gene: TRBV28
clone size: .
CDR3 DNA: TGTGCCAGCAATAAGGGGTATGGCTACACCTTC
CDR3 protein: CASNKGYGYTF

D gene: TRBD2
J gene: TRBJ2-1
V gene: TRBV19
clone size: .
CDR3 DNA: TGTGCCAGTAGTATGACTAGCGGTTCGTACAATGAGCAGTTCTTC
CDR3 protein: CASSMTSGSYNEQFF

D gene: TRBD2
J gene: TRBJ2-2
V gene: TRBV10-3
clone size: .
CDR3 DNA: TGTGCCATCAGTCGGGACTATTCGGGCGGGGAGCTGTTTTTT
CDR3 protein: CAISRDYSGGELFF

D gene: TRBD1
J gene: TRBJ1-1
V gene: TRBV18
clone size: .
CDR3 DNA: TGTGCCAGCGGACAGGGTCGGGACACTGAAGCTTTCTTT
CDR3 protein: CASGQGRDTEAFF

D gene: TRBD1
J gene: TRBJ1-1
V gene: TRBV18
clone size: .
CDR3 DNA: TGTGCCAGCTCACTTGGACAGGGGGAAACTGAAGCTTTCTTT
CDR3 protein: CASSLGQGETEAFF